The rows below give T cell receptor beta chains drawn from one sample of a study of PD-1 blockade in classical Hodgkin lymphoma. Sequenced by immunoSEQ multiplex PCR; TCRdb stores in-frame clones only, minus some. The table has tens of thousands of clones, 77% seen once; the top ten hold 9.8%. The specimen comprised peripheral blood mononuclear cells (PBMCs), sampled before the fourth cycle of nivolumab. These receptors all stem from a human donor with classical Hodgkin lymphoma. The CDR3 runs from the conserved cysteine through the conserved F or W. D genes are given only for firm matches. Size values are once, few and many counts, or a class for expanded clones, and some rows have none.

D gene	clone size	V gene	J gene	CDR3 protein	CDR3 DNA
TRBD1	few	TRBV5-1	TRBJ2-5	CASSPLQGDQETQYF	TGCGCCAGCAGCCCGCTGCAGGGGGACCAAGAGACCCAGTACTTC
-	few	TRBV4-3	TRBJ2-5	CASSRGDSPGETQYF	TGCGCCAGCAGCCGCGGGGACAGCCCGGGAGAGACCCAGTACTTC
-	-	TRBV5-4	TRBJ1-5	CASSLFRSRNQPQHF	TGTGCCAGCAGCTTGTTTCGCAGCCGCAATCAGCCCCAGCATTTT
TRBD1	-	TRBV11-2	TRBJ2-7	CASSQYGFVDRTYEQYF	TGTGCCAGCAGCCAGTATGGGTTTGTGGACAGGACCTACGAGCAGTACTTC
-	once	TRBV7-9	TRBJ1-3	CASSPSRTSGNTIYF	TGTGCCAGCAGCCCCTCTAGGACTTCGGGAAACACCATATATTTT
TRBD2	few	TRBV23-1	TRBJ2-7	CASSQSEGRGIIYEQYF	TGCGCCAGCAGTCAATCGGAAGGGCGGGGGATTATCTACGAGCAGTACTTC
-	-	TRBV7-9	TRBJ1-1	CASSLSISNTEAFF	TGTGCCAGCAGCTTATCGATCTCGAACACTGAAGCTTTCTTT
-	few	TRBV6-1	TRBJ1-4	CASSEWHHADGEKLFF	TGTGCCAGCAGTGAATGGCACCACGCGGACGGGGAAAAACTGTTTTTT
-	once	TRBV6-5	TRBJ2-2	CASSYATGELFF	TGTGCCAGCAGTTACGCCACCGGGGAGCTGTTTTTT
-	-	TRBV30	TRBJ2-2	CAWSVSHGELFF	TGTGCCTGGAGTGTATCCCACGGGGAGCTGTTTTTT
-	-	TRBV6-6	TRBJ2-1	CASSYSLRNEQFF	TGTGCCAGCAGTTACTCTTTGCGCAATGAGCAGTTCTTC
-	-	TRBV9	TRBJ2-2	CASSLQSGARNTGELFF	TGTGCCAGCAGCCTACAATCAGGGGCCCGCAACACCGGGGAGCTGTTTTTT
-	-	TRBV27	TRBJ2-7	CASSPRGPEGYYEQYF	TGTGCCAGCAGTCCCCGGGGCCCCGAGGGGTACTACGAGCAGTACTTC
TRBD2	-	TRBV28	TRBJ2-3	CASSLVWRGVGADTQYF	TGTGCCAGCAGTTTAGTTTGGCGGGGGGTCGGGGCAGATACGCAGTATTTT
-	-	TRBV6-6	TRBJ2-1	CASSYSFEGNEQFF	TGTGCCAGCAGTTACTCTTTCGAGGGCAATGAGCAGTTCTTC
-	-	TRBV7-9	TRBJ1-2	CASSLGTRPGYTF	TGTGCCAGCAGCTTAGGGACAAGGCCTGGCTACACCTTC
TRBD2	-	TRBV19	TRBJ2-2	CASRLAGAYTGELFF	TGTGCCAGCCGCCTAGCGGGGGCCTATACCGGGGAGCTGTTTTTT
-	-	TRBV2	TRBJ1-1	CASSEARTPNTEAFF	TGTGCCAGCAGTGAAGCGAGGACACCCAACACTGAAGCTTTCTTT
-	-	TRBV19	TRBJ2-7	CASSARDSTYEQYF	TGTGCCAGTAGTGCGCGGGACAGTACCTACGAGCAGTACTTC